The clone carrying this T cell receptor beta chain was detected many times. This entry comes from a study of T-cell memory formation after mild COVID-19. This CDR3 has 12 residues. Between the trimmed V and J ends, which lost 5 bases and 5 bases, there was a span of 8 bases. TCRdb re-derived calls from the 5' RACE reads in MiXCR, one entry per CDR3 protein. The sample lists around 300,000 distinct CDR3 sequences, 10% to 15% seen once, with 20% to 25% in the top ten. The sequencing sample was made of PBMCs or a T cell subset sorted from them (not recorded which). This TCR was recovered from a man aged 18 to 29 who had mild COVID-19 (a few samples of this study predate the infection). Cell type and time point are not known. The chain has TRBV12-3 or TRBV12-4 and TRBJ2-3, with D hard to call. The CDR3 DNA reads as TGTGCCAGCAGTCCTACCGGAGATACGCAGTATTTT. Its protein product is CASSPTGDTQYF.